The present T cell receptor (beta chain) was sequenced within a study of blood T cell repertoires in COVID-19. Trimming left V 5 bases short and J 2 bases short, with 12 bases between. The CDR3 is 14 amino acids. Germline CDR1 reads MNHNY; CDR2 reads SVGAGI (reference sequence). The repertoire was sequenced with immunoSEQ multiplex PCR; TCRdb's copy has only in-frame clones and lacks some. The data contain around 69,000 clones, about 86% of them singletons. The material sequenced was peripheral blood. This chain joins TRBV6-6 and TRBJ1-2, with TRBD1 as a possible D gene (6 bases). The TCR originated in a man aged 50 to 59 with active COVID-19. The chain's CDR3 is CASSQSGQNYGYTF. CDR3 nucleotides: TGTGCCAGCAGTCAGTCCGGACAGAACTATGGCTACACCTTC.